This T cell receptor (beta chain) was sequenced during a study of PD-L1 blockade in urothelial cancer. Study-level information: Patients commenced intravenous atezolizumab, 1,200 mg every 3 weeks, in 2014. Blood was analyzed 3 weeks (second dose) and 6 weeks after treatment start. The study recovered a median of roughly 150,000 T cells per blood sample. Patients' prior chemotherapy regimens numbered 0 to 3.

Time point defined: peripheral blood 6 weeks after treatment start. This table comes from immunoSEQ multiplex PCR, and its TCRdb copy is limited to in-frame clones, with some not included. The sample consists of about 48,000 clones, approximately 86% of them appearing once. Germline CDR1 LNHDA, CDR2 SQIVND (reference sequence). The CDR3 runs 14 residues. Losses at the gene ends were 9 bases for V and 5 bases for J; bases not matched to a gene: 11. The sequence derives from a man aged 55 to 70 with urothelial cancer. V is TRBV19 and J is TRBJ2-7, with TRBD1 matching 9 bases. The source material was PBMCs, sampled around atezolizumab (anti-PD-L1) treatment. CDR3 coding DNA: TGTGCCAGCTCCATAGGACAGGGGATTAACGAGCAGTACTTC. Translating gives CASSIGQGINEQYF.